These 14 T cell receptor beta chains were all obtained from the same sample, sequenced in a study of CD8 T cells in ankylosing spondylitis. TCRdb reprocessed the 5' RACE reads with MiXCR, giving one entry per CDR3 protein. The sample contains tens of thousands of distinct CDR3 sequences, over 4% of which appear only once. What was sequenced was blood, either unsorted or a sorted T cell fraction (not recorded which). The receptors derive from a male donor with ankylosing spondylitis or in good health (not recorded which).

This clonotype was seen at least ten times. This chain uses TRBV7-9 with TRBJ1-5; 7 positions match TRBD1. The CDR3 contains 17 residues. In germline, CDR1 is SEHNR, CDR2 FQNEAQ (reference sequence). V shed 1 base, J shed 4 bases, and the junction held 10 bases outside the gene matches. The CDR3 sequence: CASSLVSGGDLNQPQHF. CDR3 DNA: TGTGCCAGCAGCTTAGTGTCAGGGGGAGACTTGAATCAGCCCCAGCATTTT.

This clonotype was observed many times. CDR3 sequence: CASSLEAFAYNSPLHF. As DNA, the CDR3 is TGTGCCAGCAGTTTAGAGGCATTCGCCTATAATTCACCCCTCCACTTT. This rearrangement joins TRBV12-3 or TRBV12-4 to TRBJ1-6; D not certain. V shed 1 base and J shed 2 bases, with 9 bases lying between them. The CDR3 contains 16 residues.

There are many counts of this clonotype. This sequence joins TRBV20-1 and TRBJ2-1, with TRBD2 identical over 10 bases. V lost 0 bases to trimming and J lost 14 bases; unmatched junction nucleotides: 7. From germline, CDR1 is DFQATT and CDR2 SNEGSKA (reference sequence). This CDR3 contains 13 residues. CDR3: CSARESSGGAEFF. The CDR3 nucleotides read TGCAGTGCTAGAGAATCCAGCGGGGGGGCCGAGTTCTTC.

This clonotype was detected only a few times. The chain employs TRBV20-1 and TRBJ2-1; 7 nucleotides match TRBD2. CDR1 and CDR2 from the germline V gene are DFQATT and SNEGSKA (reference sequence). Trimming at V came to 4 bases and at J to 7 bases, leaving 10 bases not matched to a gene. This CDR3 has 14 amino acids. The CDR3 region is CSATPGGGGNEQFF. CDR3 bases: TGCAGTGCTACACCGGGAGGAGGTGGAAATGAGCAGTTCTTC.

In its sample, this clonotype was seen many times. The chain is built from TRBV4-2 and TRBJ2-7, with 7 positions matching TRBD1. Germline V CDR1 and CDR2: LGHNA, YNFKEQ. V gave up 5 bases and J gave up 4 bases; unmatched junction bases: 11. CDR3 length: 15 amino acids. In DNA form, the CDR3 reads TGTGCCAGCAGCTCCCGACAGGGCTACCGGTACGAGCAGTACTTC. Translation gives CASSSRQGYRYEQYF.

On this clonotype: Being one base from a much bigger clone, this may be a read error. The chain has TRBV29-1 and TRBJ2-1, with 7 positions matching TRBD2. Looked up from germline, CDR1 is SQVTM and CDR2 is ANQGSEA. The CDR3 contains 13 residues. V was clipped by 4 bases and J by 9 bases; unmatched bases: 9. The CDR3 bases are TGCAGCGTTGGGACTAGAACGGGCTTTGAGCAGTTCTTC. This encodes CSVGTRTGFEQFF.

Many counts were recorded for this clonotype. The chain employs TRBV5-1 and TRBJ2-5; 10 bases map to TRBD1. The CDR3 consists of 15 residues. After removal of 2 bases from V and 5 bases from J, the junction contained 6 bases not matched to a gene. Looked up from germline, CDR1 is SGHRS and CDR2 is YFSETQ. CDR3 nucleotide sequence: TGCGCCAGCAGCTTTGACCCGGGACAGGGGGAGACCCAGTACTTC. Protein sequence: CASSFDPGQGETQYF.

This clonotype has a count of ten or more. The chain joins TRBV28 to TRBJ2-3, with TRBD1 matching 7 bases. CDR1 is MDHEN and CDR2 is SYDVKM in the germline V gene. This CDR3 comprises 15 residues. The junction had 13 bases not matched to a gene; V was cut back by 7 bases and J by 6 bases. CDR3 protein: CASNKQGPRRDTQYF. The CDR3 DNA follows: TGTGCCAGCAACAAACAGGGGCCACGGCGGGATACGCAGTATTTT.

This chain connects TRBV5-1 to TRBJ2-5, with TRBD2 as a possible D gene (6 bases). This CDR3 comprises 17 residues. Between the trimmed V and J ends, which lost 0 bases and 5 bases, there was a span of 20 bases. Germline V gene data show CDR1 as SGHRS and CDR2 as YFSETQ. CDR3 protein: CASSLDLVGGVGETQYF. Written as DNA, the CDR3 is TGCGCCAGCAGCTTGGATCTTGTGGGGGGAGTCGGGGAGACCCAGTACTTC.

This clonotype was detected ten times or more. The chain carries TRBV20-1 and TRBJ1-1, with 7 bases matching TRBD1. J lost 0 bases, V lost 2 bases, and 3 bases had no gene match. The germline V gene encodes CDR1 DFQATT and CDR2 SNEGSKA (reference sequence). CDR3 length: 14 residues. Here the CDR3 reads CSARYRGLNTEAFF. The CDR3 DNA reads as TGCAGTGCTAGATACAGGGGCCTGAACACTGAAGCTTTCTTT.

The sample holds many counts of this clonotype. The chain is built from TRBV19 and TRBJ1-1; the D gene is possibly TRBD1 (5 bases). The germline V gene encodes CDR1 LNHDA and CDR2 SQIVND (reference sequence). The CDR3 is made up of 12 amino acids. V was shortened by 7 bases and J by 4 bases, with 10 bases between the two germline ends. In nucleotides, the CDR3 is TGTGCCAGTACAACGGGGGGCACTGAAGCTTTCTTT. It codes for CASTTGGTEAFF.

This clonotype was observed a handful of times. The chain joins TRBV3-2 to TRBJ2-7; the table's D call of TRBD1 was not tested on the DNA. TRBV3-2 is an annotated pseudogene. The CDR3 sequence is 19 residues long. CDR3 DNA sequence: TGTGCCACCTGCCAAGATAAGGTGACGTTTGCGGGGGACCTTTACGAGCAGTACTTC. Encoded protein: CATCQDKVTFAGDLYEQYF.

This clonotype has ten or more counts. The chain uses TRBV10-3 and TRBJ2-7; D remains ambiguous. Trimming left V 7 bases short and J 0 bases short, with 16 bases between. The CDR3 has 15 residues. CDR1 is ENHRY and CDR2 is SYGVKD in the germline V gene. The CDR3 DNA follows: TGTGCCATCAATGACCAGAACCCCTACTCCTACGAGCAGTACTTC. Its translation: CAINDQNPYSYEQYF.

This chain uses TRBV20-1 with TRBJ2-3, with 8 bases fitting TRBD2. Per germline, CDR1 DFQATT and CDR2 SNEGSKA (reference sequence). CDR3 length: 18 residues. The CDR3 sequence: CWGKAPGFERGTTDTQYF. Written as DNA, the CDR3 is TGCTGGGGTAAGGCTCCGGGCTTTGAGCGGGGGACCACAGATACGCAGTATTTT.